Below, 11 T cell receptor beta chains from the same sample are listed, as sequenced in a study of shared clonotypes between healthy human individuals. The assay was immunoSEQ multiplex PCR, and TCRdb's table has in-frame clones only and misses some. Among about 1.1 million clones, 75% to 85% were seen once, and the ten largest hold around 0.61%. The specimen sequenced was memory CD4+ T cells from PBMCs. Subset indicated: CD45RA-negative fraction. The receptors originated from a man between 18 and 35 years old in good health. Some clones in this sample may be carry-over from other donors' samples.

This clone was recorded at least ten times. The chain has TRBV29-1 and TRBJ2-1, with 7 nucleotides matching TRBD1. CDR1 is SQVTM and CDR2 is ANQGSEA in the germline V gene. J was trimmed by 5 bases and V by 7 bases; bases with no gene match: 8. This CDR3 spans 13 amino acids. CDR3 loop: CSASPDRDNEQFF. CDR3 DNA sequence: TGCAGCGCCTCACCCGACAGGGACAATGAGCAGTTCTTC.

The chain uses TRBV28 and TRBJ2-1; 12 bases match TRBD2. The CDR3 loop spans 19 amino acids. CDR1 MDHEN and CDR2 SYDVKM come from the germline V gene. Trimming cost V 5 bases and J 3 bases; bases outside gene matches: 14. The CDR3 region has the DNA TGTGCCAGCAGTACCCGGGGTCTAGCGGGAGGGGGATTCTACAATGAGCAGTTCTTC. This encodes CASSTRGLAGGGFYNEQFF.

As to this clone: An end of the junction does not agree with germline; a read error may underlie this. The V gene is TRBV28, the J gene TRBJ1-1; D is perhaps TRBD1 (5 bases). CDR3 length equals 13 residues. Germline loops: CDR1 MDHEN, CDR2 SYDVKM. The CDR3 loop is CASSPNTGESTIF. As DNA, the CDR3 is TGTGCCAGCAGTCCCAATACAGGTGAATCGACTATTTTT.

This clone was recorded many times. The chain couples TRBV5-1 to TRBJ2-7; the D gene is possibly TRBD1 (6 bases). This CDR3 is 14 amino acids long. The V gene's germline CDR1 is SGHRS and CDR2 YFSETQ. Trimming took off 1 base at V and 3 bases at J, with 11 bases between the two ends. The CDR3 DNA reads TGCGCCAGCAGCTTGCAAGGACAGATCTACGAGCAGTACTTC. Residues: CASSLQGQIYEQYF.

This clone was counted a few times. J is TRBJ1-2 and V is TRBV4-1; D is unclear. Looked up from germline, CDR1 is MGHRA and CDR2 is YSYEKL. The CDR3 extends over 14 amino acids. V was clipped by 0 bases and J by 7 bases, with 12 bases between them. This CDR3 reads CASSQDWASAGYTF. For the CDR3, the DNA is TGCGCCAGCAGCCAAGATTGGGCCTCCGCTGGCTACACCTTC.

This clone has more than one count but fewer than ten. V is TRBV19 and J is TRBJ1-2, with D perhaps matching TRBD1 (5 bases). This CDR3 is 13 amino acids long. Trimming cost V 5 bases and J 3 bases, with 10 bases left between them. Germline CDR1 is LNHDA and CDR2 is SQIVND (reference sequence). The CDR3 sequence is CASSDRGHYGYTF. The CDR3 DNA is TGTGCCAGTAGTGATAGGGGACACTATGGCTACACCTTC.

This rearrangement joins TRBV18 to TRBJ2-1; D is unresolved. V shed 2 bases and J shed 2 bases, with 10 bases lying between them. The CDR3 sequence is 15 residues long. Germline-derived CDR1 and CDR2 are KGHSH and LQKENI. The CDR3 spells CASSPGKATYNEQFF. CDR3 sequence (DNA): TGTGCCAGCTCACCAGGTAAAGCTACCTACAATGAGCAGTTCTTC.

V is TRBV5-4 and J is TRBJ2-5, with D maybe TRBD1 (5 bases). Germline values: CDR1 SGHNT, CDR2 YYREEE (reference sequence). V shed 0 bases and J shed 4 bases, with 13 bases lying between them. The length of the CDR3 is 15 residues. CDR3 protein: CASSLDLGRGETQYF. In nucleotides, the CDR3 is TGTGCCAGCAGCTTGGATCTGGGAAGGGGAGAGACCCAGTACTTC.

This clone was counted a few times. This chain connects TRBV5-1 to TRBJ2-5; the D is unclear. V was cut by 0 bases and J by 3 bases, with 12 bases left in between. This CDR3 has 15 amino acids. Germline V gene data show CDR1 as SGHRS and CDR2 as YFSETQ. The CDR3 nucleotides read TGCGCCAGCAGCTTGGTGGCGACCGCAGAAGAGACCCAGTACTTC. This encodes CASSLVATAEETQYF.

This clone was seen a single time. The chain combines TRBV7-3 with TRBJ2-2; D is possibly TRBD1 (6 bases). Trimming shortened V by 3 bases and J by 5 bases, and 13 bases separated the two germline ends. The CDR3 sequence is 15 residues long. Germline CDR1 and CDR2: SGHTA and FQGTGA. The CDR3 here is CASSFSTGWTGELFF. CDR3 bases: TGTGCCAGCAGCTTCTCGACAGGATGGACCGGGGAGCTGTTTTTT.

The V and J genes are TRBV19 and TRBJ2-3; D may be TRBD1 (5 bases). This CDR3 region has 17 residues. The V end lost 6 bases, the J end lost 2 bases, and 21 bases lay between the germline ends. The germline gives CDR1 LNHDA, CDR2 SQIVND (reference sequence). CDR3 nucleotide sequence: TGTGCCAGTAGACCTCCCCAGGGCGCAGCCTACACAGATACGCAGTATTTT. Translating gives CASRPPQGAAYTDTQYF.